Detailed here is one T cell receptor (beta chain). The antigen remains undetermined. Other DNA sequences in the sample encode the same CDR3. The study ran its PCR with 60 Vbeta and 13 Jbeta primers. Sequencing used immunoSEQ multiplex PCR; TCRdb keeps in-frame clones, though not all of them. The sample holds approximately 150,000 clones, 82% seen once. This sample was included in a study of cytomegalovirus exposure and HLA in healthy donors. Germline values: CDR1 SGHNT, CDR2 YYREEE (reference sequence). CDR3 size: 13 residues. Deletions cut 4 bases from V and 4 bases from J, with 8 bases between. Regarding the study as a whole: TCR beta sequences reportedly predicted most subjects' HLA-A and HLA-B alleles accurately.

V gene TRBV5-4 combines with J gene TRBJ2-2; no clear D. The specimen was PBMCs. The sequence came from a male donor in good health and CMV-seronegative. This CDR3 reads CASSLDRTGELFF. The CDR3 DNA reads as TGTGCCAGCAGCCTAGATCGCACCGGGGAGCTGTTTTTT.